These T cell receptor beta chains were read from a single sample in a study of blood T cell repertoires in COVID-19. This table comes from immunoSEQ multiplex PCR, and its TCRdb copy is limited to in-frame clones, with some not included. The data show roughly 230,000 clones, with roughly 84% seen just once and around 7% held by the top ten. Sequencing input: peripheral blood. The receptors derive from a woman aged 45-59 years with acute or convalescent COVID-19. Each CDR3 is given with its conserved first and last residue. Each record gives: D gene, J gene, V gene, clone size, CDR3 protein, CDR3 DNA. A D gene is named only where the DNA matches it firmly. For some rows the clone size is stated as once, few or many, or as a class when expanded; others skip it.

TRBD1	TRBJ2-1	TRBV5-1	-	CASSFDRGAYNEQFF	TGCGCCAGCAGCTTCGACAGGGGGGCCTACAATGAGCAGTTCTTC
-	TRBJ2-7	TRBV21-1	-	CASCKGQDSYEQYF	TGTGCCAGCTGCAAGGGGCAGGACTCCTACGAGCAGTACTTC
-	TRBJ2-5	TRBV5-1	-	CASSFSGEETQYF	TGCGCCAGCAGCTTTTCAGGGGAAGAGACCCAGTACTTC
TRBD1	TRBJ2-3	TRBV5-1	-	CASAGTGSTDTQYF	TGCGCCAGTGCCGGGACAGGTAGCACAGATACGCAGTATTTT
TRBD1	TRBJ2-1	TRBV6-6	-	CASSYSRQGSSNEQFF	TGTGCCAGCAGTTACTCCAGACAGGGAAGTTCGAATGAGCAGTTCTTC
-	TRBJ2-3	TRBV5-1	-	CASSSAGDWDTDTQYF	TGCGCCAGCAGCTCTGCAGGGGATTGGGACACAGATACGCAGTATTTT
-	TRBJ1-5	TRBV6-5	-	CAARVENNQPQHF	TGTGCCGCGAGGGTAGAAAACAATCAGCCCCAGCATTTT
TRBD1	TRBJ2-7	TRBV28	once	CASQYTGQGGYEQYF	TGTGCCAGTCAATACACGGGACAGGGGGGCTACGAGCAGTACTTC
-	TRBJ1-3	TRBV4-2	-	CASSPLFGQGGNTIYF	TGTGCCAGCAGCCCCCTTTTTGGGCAGGGGGGAAACACCATATATTTT
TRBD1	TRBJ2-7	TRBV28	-	CASSTPGQAAYEQYF	TGTGCCAGCAGCACACCGGGACAGGCAGCCTACGAGCAGTACTTC
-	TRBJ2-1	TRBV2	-	CASKERIYNEQFF	TGTGCCAGCAAGGAGCGGATCTACAATGAGCAGTTCTTC
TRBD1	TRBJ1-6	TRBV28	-	CASLRTGNNSPLHF	TGTGCCAGCCTACGGACAGGGAATAATTCACCCCTCCACTTT
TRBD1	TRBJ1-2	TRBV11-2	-	CASSTRTGSFGYTF	TGTGCCAGCAGCACTAGGACAGGATCGTTCGGCTACACCTTC
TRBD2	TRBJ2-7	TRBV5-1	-	CASSPSGGREQREQYF	TGCGCCAGCAGCCCGAGCGGCGGGCGGGAGCAAAGAGAGCAGTACTTC
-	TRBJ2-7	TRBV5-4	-	CASSLSSAYEQYF	TGTGCCAGCAGCTTGAGTAGCGCCTACGAGCAGTACTTC
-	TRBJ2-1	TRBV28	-	CASSLGPGVQFF	TGTGCCAGCAGTTTGGGACCGGGAGTGCAGTTCTTC
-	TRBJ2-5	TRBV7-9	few	CASSNDRPLGTQYF	TGTGCCAGCAGCAATGACAGGCCCCTAGGGACCCAGTACTTC
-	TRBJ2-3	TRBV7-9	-	CASVVGAGLSTDTQYF	TGTGCCAGCGTCGTCGGGGCGGGGTTGAGCACAGATACGCAGTATTTT
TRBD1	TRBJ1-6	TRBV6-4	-	CASRVGTGVNSPLHF	TGTGCCAGCAGAGTCGGGACAGGGGTTAATTCACCCCTCCACTTT
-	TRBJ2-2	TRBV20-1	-	CSASWAGSNTGELFF	TGCAGTGCTAGTTGGGCAGGGTCGAACACCGGGGAGCTGTTTTTT
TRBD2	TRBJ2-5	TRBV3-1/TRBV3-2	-	CASSQGASSGGAETQYF	TGTGCCAGCAGCCAAGGGGCGTCTAGCGGGGGGGCTGAGACCCAGTACTTC
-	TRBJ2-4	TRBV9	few	CASSVTGAKNIQYF	TGTGCCAGCAGCGTAACGGGGGCCAAAAACATTCAGTACTTC
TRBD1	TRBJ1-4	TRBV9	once	CASSETGGGNEKLFF	TGTGCCAGCAGCGAAACAGGGGGCGGCAATGAAAAACTGTTTTTT
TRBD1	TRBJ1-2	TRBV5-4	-	CASSPTGTGTYGYTF	TGTGCCAGCAGCCCCACCGGGACAGGGACCTATGGCTACACCTTC
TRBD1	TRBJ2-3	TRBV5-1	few	CATSDRGQADTQYF	TGCGCCACCTCGGACAGGGGGCAGGCAGATACGCAGTATTTT
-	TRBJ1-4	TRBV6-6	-	CASSRTGKVEKLFF	TGTGCCAGCAGCCGCACAGGGAAGGTTGAAAAACTGTTTTTT
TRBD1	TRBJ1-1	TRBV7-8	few	CASRSGQGGNTEAFF	TGTGCCAGCAGATCCGGACAGGGGGGGAACACTGAAGCTTTCTTT
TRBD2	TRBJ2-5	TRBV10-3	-	CAISGALGLAGGETQYF	TGTGCCATCAGTGGCGCCTTGGGGCTAGCGGGAGGAGAGACCCAGTACTTC
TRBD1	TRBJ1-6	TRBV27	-	CASRPSTGANSPLHF	TGTGCCAGCAGACCCTCGACAGGGGCAAATTCACCCCTCCACTTT
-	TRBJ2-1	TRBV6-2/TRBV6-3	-	CASSRAARLYNEQFF	TGTGCCAGCAGTCGAGCGGCCCGCCTGTACAATGAGCAGTTCTTC
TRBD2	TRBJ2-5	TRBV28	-	CASSPGLAGAYQETQYF	TGTGCCAGCAGTCCGGGACTAGCGGGGGCCTACCAAGAGACCCAGTACTTC
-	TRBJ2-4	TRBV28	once	CASRPSELAKNIQYF	TGTGCCAGCAGACCTTCGGAGTTAGCCAAAAACATTCAGTACTTC
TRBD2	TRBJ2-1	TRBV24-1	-	CATSDVLAGDLDEQFF	TGTGCCACCAGTGATGTGCTAGCGGGAGATCTCGATGAGCAGTTCTTC
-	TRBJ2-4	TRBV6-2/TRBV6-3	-	CASSTTGTQKNIQYF	TGTGCCAGCAGTACAACCGGGACACAAAAAAACATTCAGTACTTC
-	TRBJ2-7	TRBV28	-	CASSLPPGTTYEQYF	TGTGCCAGCAGTTTACCGCCAGGAACGACCTACGAGCAGTACTTC
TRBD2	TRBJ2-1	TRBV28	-	CASQSGTSIYNEQFF	TGTGCCAGTCAATCCGGGACTAGCATTTACAATGAGCAGTTCTTC
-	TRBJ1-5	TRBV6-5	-	CASKKEGRNQPQHF	TGTGCCAGCAAGAAAGAGGGTCGCAATCAGCCCCAGCATTTT
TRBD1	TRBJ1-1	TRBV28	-	CASSPGTGARTEAFF	TGTGCCAGCAGTCCCGGGACAGGGGCTCGCACTGAAGCTTTCTTT
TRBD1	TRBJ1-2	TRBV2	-	CASSTDRGYGYTF	TGTGCCAGCAGCACCGACAGGGGCTATGGCTACACCTTC
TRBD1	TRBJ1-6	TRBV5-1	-	CASGWGQGLSPLHF	TGCGCCAGTGGATGGGGACAGGGACTTTCACCCCTCCACTTT
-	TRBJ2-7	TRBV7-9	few	CASSSDKYEQYF	TGTGCCAGCAGCTCCGACAAGTACGAGCAGTACTTC
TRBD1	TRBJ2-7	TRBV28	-	CASRTGTGVREQYF	TGTGCCAGCAGGACGGGGACAGGGGTCAGGGAGCAGTACTTC
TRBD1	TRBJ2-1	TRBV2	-	CASRLNRDSINEQFF	TGTGCCAGCAGACTCAACCGGGACAGTATCAATGAGCAGTTCTTC
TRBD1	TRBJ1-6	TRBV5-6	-	CASSLDRGTYYNSPLHF	TGTGCCAGCAGCTTGGACAGGGGAACTTACTATAATTCACCCCTCCACTTT
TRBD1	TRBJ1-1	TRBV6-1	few	CASSEDRGRRTEAFF	TGTGCCAGCAGTGAAGACAGGGGGCGAAGGACTGAAGCTTTCTTT
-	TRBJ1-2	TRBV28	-	CASSLRYRGARGYTF	TGTGCCAGCAGTTTAAGATATCGGGGGGCGCGGGGCTACACCTTC
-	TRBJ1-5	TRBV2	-	CASSMSGDSNQPQHF	TGTGCCAGCTCAATGTCCGGGGATAGCAATCAGCCCCAGCATTTT
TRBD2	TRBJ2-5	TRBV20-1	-	CSAPSGATQYF	TGCAGTGCTCCTAGCGGGGCGACCCAGTACTTC
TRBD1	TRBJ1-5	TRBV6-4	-	CASSRTGDGNQPQHF	TGTGCCAGCAGCAGGACAGGGGACGGCAATCAGCCCCAGCATTTT
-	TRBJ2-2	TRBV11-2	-	CASKDRRAGELFF	TGTGCCAGCAAAGACAGAAGGGCCGGGGAGCTGTTTTTT
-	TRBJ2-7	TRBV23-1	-	CASSQSEGYSYEQYF	TGCGCCAGCAGTCAATCTGAGGGTTACTCCTACGAGCAGTACTTC
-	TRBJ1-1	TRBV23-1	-	CASSHPGRRVPEAFF	TGCGCCAGCAGTCACCCGGGGCGGAGGGTCCCTGAAGCTTTCTTT
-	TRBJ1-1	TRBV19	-	CASSIGYTEAFF	TGTGCCAGTAGTATCGGGTACACTGAAGCTTTCTTT